Below, one T cell receptor beta chain is given with its context. This sample was included in a study of T cell changes during pregnancy in multiple sclerosis. Measured with immunoSEQ multiplex PCR; TCRdb has only the in-frame clones, and not every one. The profile shows approximately 53,000 clones, about 90% of them singletons. Germline trimming cut 1 base from V and 4 bases from J; bases unmatched to any gene: 6. The CDR3 extends over 17 amino acids. Germline V gene data show CDR1 as LNHDA and CDR2 as SQIVND (reference sequence). The V and J genes are TRBV19 and TRBJ2-2; the match to TRBD2 covers 10 bases. The source was peripheral blood, collected after pregnancy. The receptor was derived from a female donor in good health, enrolled as a control in a pregnancy study. The CDR3 here is CASSIAASGRGTGELFF. The CDR3, as DNA: TGTGCCAGTAGTATAGCGGCTAGCGGGAGAGGCACCGGGGAGCTGTTTTTT.